Following are 2 T cell receptor beta chains from one sample sequenced in a study of neoadjuvant anti-PD-1 for oral cavity cancer (dated by TCRdb to the early 2020s). The receptor library was made with the immunoSEQ multiplex PCR assay. Drawn from immuneACCESS, this table holds only the in-frame rearrangements with V and J called that TCRdb kept. Clones are partly lost; checked studies trace under half to an unresolved V gene and leave the rest unexplained. The sample table lists about 15,000 clones, roughly three fifths of them with a count of one. Jointly, the top ten make up roughly 2.6% of the sample. The time point label here, explained by the study, means: before neoadjuvant nivolumab. The input for sequencing was PBMCs, taken before nivolumab (anti-PD-1) treatment. These receptors came from a person aged 40 to 85 with oral cavity squamous cell carcinoma.

This rearrangement joins TRBV20-1 to TRBJ2-7; no firm D call. The CDR3 is 11 amino acids. CDR1 is DFQATT and CDR2 is SNEGSKA in the germline V gene (reference sequence). Trimming shortened V by 3 bases and J by 3 bases, and 6 bases separated the two germline ends. CDR3 sequence: CSASHNYEQYF. The CDR3 coding sequence is TGCAGTGCTAGCCACAACTACGAGCAGTACTTC.

V and J are TRBV6-1 and TRBJ2-6, with D possibly matching TRBD2 (5 bases). The ends were cut back, 4 bases at V and 3 bases at J, with 10 bases in the middle. CDR1 and CDR2 (germline): MNHNS, SASEGT. The CDR3 covers 15 residues. The CDR3 nucleotides are TGTGCCAGCAGTGTCCCCCGGGGTGGGGCCAACGTCCTGACTTTC. It yields the protein CASSVPRGGANVLTF.